This T cell receptor beta chain was profiled in a study of T cell repertoires in cytomegalovirus infection. TCRdb redid the calling of the reads with MiXCR, one entry per CDR3 protein. The data contain more than 400,000 distinct CDR3 sequences, more than 25% of them singletons. The CDR3 runs to 16 residues. V lost 1 base, J lost 2 bases, and 4 bases stayed unmatched. Germline values: CDR1 SGHTA, CDR2 FQGNSA. This clonotype showed up many times. The receptor comes from a human donor in good health (CMV status not recorded). Some clones in this sample may be carry-over from other donors' samples. The sequencing input was PBMCs. The rearrangement links TRBV7-2 to TRBJ2-1, with 8 bases aligning to TRBD2. CDR3 loop: CASSLGVSGTYNEQFF. The CDR3 DNA reads as TGTGCCAGCAGCTTAGGGGTTAGCGGGACCTACAATGAGCAGTTCTTC.